This T cell receptor (beta chain) came from a study of lymphopenia after photon versus proton radiotherapy. Method: immunoSEQ multiplex PCR; TCRdb's copy keeps in-frame clones and lacks some. The sample comprises around 66,000 clones, 75% to 90% of which are singletons, and less than 2.5% rests with the top ten. In regard to this clone: Its antigen is not known.

Study-wide results and limits: Authors raise, but do not show, better survival with proton therapy. Larger post-nadir TCR diversity loss correlated inversely with survival in deceased patients. Oligoclonal CD8+ Temra expansion after nadir drove photon patients' diversity drop. Photon-treated patients lost naive T cells and TCR diversity; proton-treated stayed stable.

Germline V CDR1 and CDR2: SGHTA, FQGNSA. This CDR3 has 14 residues. Deletions cut 1 base from V and 5 bases from J, with 9 bases between. V usage is TRBV7-2 and J usage is TRBJ2-1; the D is unclear. The sequence derives from a man aged 40-55 years with gastric cancer. The specimen comprised peripheral blood, sampled from a patient treated with photon-based radiotherapy. CDR3 loop: CASSLGPGHNEQFF. The DNA for the CDR3 is TGTGCCAGCAGCTTAGGACCAGGCCACAATGAGCAGTTCTTC.